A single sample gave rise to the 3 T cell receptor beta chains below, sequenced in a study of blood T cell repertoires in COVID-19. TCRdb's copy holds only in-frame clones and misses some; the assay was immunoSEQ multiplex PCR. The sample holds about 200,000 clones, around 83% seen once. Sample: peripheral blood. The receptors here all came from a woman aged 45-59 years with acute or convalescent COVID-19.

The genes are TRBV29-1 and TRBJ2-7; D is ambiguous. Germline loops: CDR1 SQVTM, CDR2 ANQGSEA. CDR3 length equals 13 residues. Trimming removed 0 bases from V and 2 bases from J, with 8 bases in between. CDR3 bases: TGCAGCGTTGAAGACCCAGGAACCTACGAGCAGTACTTC. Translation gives CSVEDPGTYEQYF.

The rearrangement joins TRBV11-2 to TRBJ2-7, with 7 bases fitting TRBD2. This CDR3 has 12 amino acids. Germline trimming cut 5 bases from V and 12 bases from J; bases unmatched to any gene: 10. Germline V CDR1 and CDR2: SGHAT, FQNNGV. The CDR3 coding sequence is TGTGCCAGCAGCCCCGGGGAGGGCCTGGGGTACTTC. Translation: CASSPGEGLGYF.

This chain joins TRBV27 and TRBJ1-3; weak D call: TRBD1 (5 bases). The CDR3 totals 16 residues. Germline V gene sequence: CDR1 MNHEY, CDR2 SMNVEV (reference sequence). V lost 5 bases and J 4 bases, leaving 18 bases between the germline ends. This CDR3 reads CASSPLGHDRGNTIYF. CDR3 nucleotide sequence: TGTGCCAGCAGTCCCCTTGGCCACGACAGAGGAAACACCATATATTTT.